The 5 T cell receptor beta chains below were found in one sample sequenced in a study of CD8 T cells in ankylosing spondylitis. One entry per CDR3 protein results from TCRdb running MiXCR on the 5' RACE reads. The repertoire holds 150,000 to 200,000 distinct CDR3 sequences, with 13% as singletons. The sequenced material came from blood, either unsorted or a sorted T cell fraction (not recorded which). These receptor sequences come from a female donor with ankylosing spondylitis or in good health (not recorded which).

Comment on this clonotype: The germline gene is not matched at one end of the junction; a read error may be the cause. This CDR3 is CVSSLAGGTGAYNEQFF. The CDR3 coding sequence is TGTGTCAGCAGCTTAGCAGGCGGGACAGGGGCCTACAATGAGCAGTTCTTC. J is TRBJ2-1 and V is TRBV7-8; TRBD1 matches 10 bases. From germline, CDR1 is SGHVS and CDR2 FQNEAQ. The CDR3 is made up of 17 amino acids.

With regard to this clonotype: A much larger clone is a single base away; this may be a read error. The rearrangement joins TRBV11-2 to TRBJ2-6; 8 nucleotides agree with TRBD1. In germline, CDR1 is SGHAT, CDR2 FQNNGV. The CDR3 has 19 residues. In nucleotides, the CDR3 is TGTGCCAGCAGCCCACGAACCGGGACAGGTGTAATCGGGGTCAACGTCCTGACTTTC. This gives the protein CASSPRTGTGVIGVNVLTF.

As regards this clonotype: Just one base apart from a much larger clone, this may be a read error. In this CDR3 the conserved last residue, phenylalanine or tryptophan, is missing, so a read error is likely. The chain recombines TRBV30 with TRBJ2-7; D could derive from TRBD1 or TRBD2 (7 bases each). Per the germline V gene, CDR1 is GTSNPN and CDR2 is SVGIG (reference sequence). V was pared by 5 bases and J by 3 bases, with 17 bases between. This CDR3 contains 14 residues. The CDR3 loop is CAWGGDRQIYEQYS. The CDR3 DNA follows: TGTGCCTGGGGGGGGGACAGACAAATCTACGAGCAGTACTCC.

In this sample, this clonotype turned up many times. The chain employs TRBV29-1 and TRBJ2-5; TRBD1 matches at 9 bases. The length of the CDR3 is 15 residues. CDR1 SQVTM and CDR2 ANQGSEA come from the germline V gene. The junction had 6 bases not matched to a gene; V was cut back by 3 bases and J by 1 base. CDR3 sequence reads: CSVEPLDRGQETQYF. CDR3 DNA: TGCAGCGTTGAGCCGTTGGACAGGGGCCAAGAGACCCAGTACTTC.

This clonotype was picked up many times. The chain carries TRBV28 and TRBJ1-4; 8 nucleotides match TRBD1. CDR3 length equals 14 residues. Germline V gene data show CDR1 as MDHEN and CDR2 as SYDVKM. V gave up 5 bases and J gave up 9 bases; unmatched junction bases: 8. The CDR3 DNA reads TGTGCCAGCAGTCTCCGGACAGGGTCGAAAAAACTGTTTTTT. Amino acids: CASSLRTGSKKLFF.